The sequence of this T cell receptor beta chain was determined in a study of T cells in Graves' hyperthyroidism and ophthalmopathy. CDR1 is MDHEN, CDR2 SYDVKM, per germline. J was trimmed by 6 bases and V by 5 bases; bases with no gene match: 13. This CDR3 has 15 amino acids. This clonotype was recorded at least ten times. Regions amplified from RNA transcripts were the TCR beta CDR3 regions. Carried out on the TCR CDR3, a first-round RT-PCR used the HTBI primer set. TCRdb analysed the multiplex PCR reads with MiXCR anew, one entry per CDR3 protein. Among 300,000 to 400,000 distinct CDR3 sequences listed, around 13% were seen once.

This chain joins TRBV28 and TRBJ2-7; 7 bases align to TRBD2. The clonotype was recovered from a woman in her thirties with Graves' hyperthyroidism. The sample taken for sequencing was blood. The CDR3 nucleotides are TGTGCCAGCAGTCCGACTGGGGAGGGTATGGGCGAGCAGTACTTC. Its translation is CASSPTGEGMGEQYF.